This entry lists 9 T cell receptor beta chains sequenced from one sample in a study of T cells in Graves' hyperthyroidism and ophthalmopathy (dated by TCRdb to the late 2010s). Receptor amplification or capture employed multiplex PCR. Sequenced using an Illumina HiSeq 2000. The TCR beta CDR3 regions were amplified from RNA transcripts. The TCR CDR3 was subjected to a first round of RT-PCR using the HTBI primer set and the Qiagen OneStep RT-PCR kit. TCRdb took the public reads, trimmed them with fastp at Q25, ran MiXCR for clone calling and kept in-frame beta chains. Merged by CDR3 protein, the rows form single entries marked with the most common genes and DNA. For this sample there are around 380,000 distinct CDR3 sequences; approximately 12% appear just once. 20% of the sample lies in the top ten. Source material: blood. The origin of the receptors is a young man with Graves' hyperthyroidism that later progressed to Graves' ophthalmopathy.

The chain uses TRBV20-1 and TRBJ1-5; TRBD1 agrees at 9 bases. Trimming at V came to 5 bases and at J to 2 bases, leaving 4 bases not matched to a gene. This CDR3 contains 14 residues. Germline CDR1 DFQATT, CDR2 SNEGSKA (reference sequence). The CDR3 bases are TGCAGTGCTGACCGGGACAGGGGCAATCAGCCCCAGCATTTT. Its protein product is CSADRDRGNQPQHF.

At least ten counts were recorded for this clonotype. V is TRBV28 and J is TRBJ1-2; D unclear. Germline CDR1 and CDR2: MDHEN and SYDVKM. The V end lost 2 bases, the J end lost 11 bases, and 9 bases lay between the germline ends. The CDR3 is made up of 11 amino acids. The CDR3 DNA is TGTGCCAGCAGTTTAACCGCGGGGTACACCTTC. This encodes CASSLTAGYTF.

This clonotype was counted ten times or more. The CDR3 bases are TGTGCCAGCAGTTACTCGCGGGGTAAGGGCACTGAAGCTTTCTTT. It translates to CASSYSRGKGTEAFF. This chain joins TRBV6-5 and TRBJ1-1; D is ambiguous. CDR3 size: 15 residues. V lost 0 bases to trimming and J lost 4 bases, with 12 bases between them. Germline CDR1 and CDR2: MNHEY and SVGAGI.

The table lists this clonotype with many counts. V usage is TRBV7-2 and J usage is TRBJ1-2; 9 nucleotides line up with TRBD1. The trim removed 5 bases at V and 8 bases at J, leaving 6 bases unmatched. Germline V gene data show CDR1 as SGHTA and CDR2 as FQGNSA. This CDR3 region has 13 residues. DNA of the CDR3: TGTGCCAGCAGCCCGGGACAGGGTCAAGGCTACACCTTC. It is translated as CASSPGQGQGYTF.

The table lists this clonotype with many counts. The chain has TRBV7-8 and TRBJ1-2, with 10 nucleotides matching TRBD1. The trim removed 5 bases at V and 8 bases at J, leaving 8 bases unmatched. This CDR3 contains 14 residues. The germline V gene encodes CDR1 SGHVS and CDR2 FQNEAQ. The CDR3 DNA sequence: TGTGCCAGCAGCCCCGGGACAGGGGCTCGAGGCTACACCTTC. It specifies CASSPGTGARGYTF. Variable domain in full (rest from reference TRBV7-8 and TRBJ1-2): GAGVSQSPRYKVAKRGQDVALRCDPISGHVSLFWYQQALGQGPEFLTYFQNEAQLDKSGLPSDRFFAERPEGSVSTLKIQRTQQEDSAVYLCASSPGTGARGYTFGSGTRLTVV.

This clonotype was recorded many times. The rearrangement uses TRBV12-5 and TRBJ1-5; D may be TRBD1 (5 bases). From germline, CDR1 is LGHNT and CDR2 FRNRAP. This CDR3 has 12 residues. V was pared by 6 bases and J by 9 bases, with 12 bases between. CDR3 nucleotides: TGTGCTAGTGGGGAACAGGTTACGCCCCAGCATTTT. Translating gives CASGEQVTPQHF.

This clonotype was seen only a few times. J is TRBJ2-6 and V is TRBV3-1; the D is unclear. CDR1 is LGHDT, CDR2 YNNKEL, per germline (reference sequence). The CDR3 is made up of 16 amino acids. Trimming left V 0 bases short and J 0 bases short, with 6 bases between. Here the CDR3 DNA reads TGTGCCAGCAGCCAAGATCCGGTCTCTGGGGCCAACGTCCTGACTTTC. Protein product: CASSQDPVSGANVLTF.

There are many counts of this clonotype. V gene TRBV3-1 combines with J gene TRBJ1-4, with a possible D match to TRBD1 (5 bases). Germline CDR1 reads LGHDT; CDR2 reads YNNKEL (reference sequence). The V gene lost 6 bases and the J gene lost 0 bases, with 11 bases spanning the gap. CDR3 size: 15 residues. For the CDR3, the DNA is TGTGCCAGCAGGCCTCCAGGGACAACTAATGAAAAACTGTTTTTT. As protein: CASRPPGTTNEKLFF.

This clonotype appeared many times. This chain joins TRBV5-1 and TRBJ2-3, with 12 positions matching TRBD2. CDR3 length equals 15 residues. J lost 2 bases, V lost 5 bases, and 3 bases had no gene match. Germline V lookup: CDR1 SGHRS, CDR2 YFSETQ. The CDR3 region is CASSRLAGDTDTQYF. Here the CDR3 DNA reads TGCGCCAGCAGTCGACTAGCGGGGGACACAGATACGCAGTATTTT.